These 13 T cell receptor beta chains share one sample of origin, sequenced in a study of T cell responses to AZD1222 COVID-19 vaccine. Data came from immunoSEQ multiplex PCR; TCRdb stores just in-frame clones and leaves some out. The sample contains about 140,000 clones, around 92% of which appear only once. The source material was peripheral blood, sampled on day 0 of AZD1222 vaccination. The origin of the receptors is an adult in good health.

The rearrangement links TRBV3-1 (or the pseudogene TRBV3-2) to TRBJ2-1; 9 nucleotides line up with TRBD2. Germline loops: CDR1 LGHDT, CDR2 YNNKEL (reference sequence). The CDR3 extends over 16 amino acids. The V and J ends lost 1 base and 8 bases, in that order; junction bases with no gene match: 9. The CDR3 here is CASSQGGGTSTHEQFF. CDR3 DNA sequence: TGTGCCAGCAGCCAAGGGGGCGGGACTAGCACCCATGAGCAGTTCTTC.

The CDR3 loop reads CASSLLASSGRIYNEQFF. The CDR3 DNA is TGTGCCAGCAGCCTCCTAGCCTCTAGCGGGAGGATATACAATGAGCAGTTCTTC. The chain has TRBV14 and TRBJ2-1; 11 bases are a match to TRBD2. J gave up 4 bases and V 4 bases, and 12 bases lay outside the gene matches. This CDR3 spans 18 amino acids. Germline-derived CDR1 and CDR2 are SGHDN and FVKESK.

The rearrangement joins TRBV11-2 to TRBJ2-5; possibly TRBD1 for D (6 bases). V was shortened by 6 bases and J by 4 bases, with 21 bases between the two germline ends. CDR3 length equals 16 residues. Germline CDR1 SGHAT, CDR2 FQNNGV. As DNA, the CDR3 is TGTGCCAGCAGATCCCCGGGAAGGGGGTTGAGAGAGACCCAGTACTTC. This sequence encodes CASRSPGRGLRETQYF. Based on the CDR3 plus reference TRBV11-2 and TRBJ2-5, the full variable domain is EAGVAQSPRYKIIEKRQSVAFWCNPISGHATLYWYQQILGQGPKLLIQFQNNGVVDDSQLPKDRFSAERLKGVDSTLKIQPAKLEDSAVYLCASRSPGRGLRETQYFGPGTRLLVL.

This clone was counted once. The gene calls are TRBV24-1 and TRBJ1-3; D unresolved. Germline V gene sequence: CDR1 KGHDR, CDR2 SFDVKD. The V end lost 7 bases, the J end lost 0 bases, and 15 bases lay between the germline ends. The length of the CDR3 is 16 residues. The CDR3 protein is CATRPGGPYSGNTIYF. The CDR3 bases are TGTGCCACCAGGCCGGGAGGTCCATACTCTGGAAACACCATATATTTT.

The gene calls are TRBV2 and TRBJ1-2, with 9 bases that match TRBD1. CDR1 and CDR2 (germline): SNHLY, FYNNEI. The CDR3 consists of 14 residues. The V segment lost 3 bases and the J segment 7 bases; nucleotides outside the gene matches: 6. As DNA, the CDR3 is TGTGCCAGCAGTGAGGTACAGGGGGCTGGTGGCTACACCTTC. Its protein product is CASSEVQGAGGYTF.

The V call is TRBV28, the J call TRBJ2-7; D may correspond to TRBD1 or TRBD2 (5 bases each). V shed 6 bases and J shed 3 bases, with 9 bases lying between them. The CDR3 extends over 12 amino acids. Germline V lookup: CDR1 MDHEN, CDR2 SYDVKM. The CDR3 is CASRGDVYEQYF. CDR3 bases: TGTGCCAGCAGGGGGGACGTCTACGAGCAGTACTTC.

The chain recombines TRBV30 with TRBJ1-2; D is unresolved. Per germline, CDR1 GTSNPN and CDR2 SVGIG (reference sequence). V lost 5 bases to trimming and J lost 7 bases, with 17 bases between them. The CDR3 runs to 13 residues. In DNA, the CDR3 is TGTGCCTGGTCCTCGATGGGCCTGGGTGGCTACACCTTC. This translates into CAWSSMGLGGYTF.

The chain couples TRBV6-2 or TRBV6-3 to TRBJ1-2; 12 nucleotides align to TRBD1. CDR1 and CDR2 from the germline V gene are MNHEY and SVGEGT. This CDR3 comprises 13 residues. Trimming cost V 6 bases and J 9 bases; bases outside gene matches: 5. As DNA, the CDR3 is TGTGCCAGCAGCCCAGGGACAGGGGGCCGCTACACCTTC. Its translation: CASSPGTGGRYTF.

The V call is TRBV10-3, the J call TRBJ1-1, with 9 bases identical to TRBD1. CDR1 is ENHRY, CDR2 SYGVKD, per germline. V lost 0 bases, J lost 4 bases, and 9 bases stayed unmatched. The CDR3 is 17 residues long. CDR3 sequence: CAISESHGQGSGTEAFF. The CDR3 DNA is TGTGCCATCAGTGAGTCTCACGGACAGGGGTCGGGCACTGAAGCTTTCTTT.

V and J are TRBV10-3 and TRBJ1-5; tentative D call: TRBD1 (6 bases). The CDR3 extends over 14 amino acids. Germline CDR1 and CDR2: ENHRY and SYGVKD. V gave up 3 bases and J gave up 5 bases, with 11 bases separating them. The CDR3 sequence: CAISEARGDQPQHF. The DNA of the CDR3 is TGTGCCATCAGTGAAGCGAGGGGGGATCAGCCCCAGCATTTT.

This clone appeared a single time. V usage is TRBV4-3 and J usage is TRBJ2-5, with D perhaps TRBD2 (5 bases). The CDR3 extends over 15 amino acids. V was shortened by 0 bases and J by 2 bases, with 10 bases between the two germline ends. Per germline, CDR1 LGHNA and CDR2 YSLEER. The CDR3 DNA reads as TGCGCCAGCAGCCAAGATGAGGGCGGACAAGAGACCCAGTACTTC. It specifies CASSQDEGGQETQYF.

Only one count was recorded for this clone. This rearrangement joins TRBV18 to TRBJ2-7, with D maybe TRBD2 (6 bases). CDR3 size: 15 residues. V was pared by 0 bases and J by 0 bases, with 9 bases between. Per germline, CDR1 KGHSH and CDR2 LQKENI. DNA for the CDR3: TGTGCCAGCTCACCACCTAGCGGCGACTCCTACGAGCAGTACTTC. It translates to CASSPPSGDSYEQYF.

The chain employs TRBV7-3 and TRBJ1-1; D is ambiguous. CDR1 is SGHTA, CDR2 FQGTGA, per germline. Trimming took off 2 bases at V and 8 bases at J, with 9 bases between the two ends. This CDR3 contains 12 residues. CDR3 in DNA: TGTGCCAGCAGCTTAGTAGGAGCCGAAGCTTTCTTT. Translating gives CASSLVGAEAFF.